The rows below give T cell receptor beta chains drawn from one sample of a study of Tregs in tolerant kidney transplant recipients. Profiling relied on immunoSEQ multiplex PCR, and the TCRdb table lists in-frame clones only, not all of them. The table includes about 64,000 clones, roughly 86% detected once. The sequenced sample was CD4+ T cells from blood (PBMCs), obtained 6 months after the transplant. These receptors all come from a human patient who received a combined kidney and bone marrow transplant. The graft donor may have given rise to some T cells. The CDR3 runs from the conserved cysteine through the conserved F or W. A D gene is named only where the DNA matches it firmly. Clone size is given for some rows only: seen once, a few or many times, or a class if the clone is expanded.

D	V	J	length	size	CDR3	DNA
TRBD1	TRBV7-2	TRBJ1-3	16	NA	CASSTGQAHSGNTIYF	TGTGCCAGCAGCACCGGACAGGCCCACTCTGGAAACACCATATATTTT
NA	TRBV10-1	TRBJ2-1	19	NA	CASSGASRQPGSSYNEQFF	TGCGCCAGCAGTGGGGCTAGCAGGCAACCAGGAAGCTCCTACAATGAGCAGTTCTTC
TRBD2	TRBV29-1	TRBJ2-3	13	NA	CSGSGAGTDTQYF	TGCAGCGGGAGCGGGGCGGGCACAGATACGCAGTATTTT
NA	TRBV5-1	TRBJ1-1	14	NA	CASSLVAGATEAFF	TGCGCCAGCAGCTTGGTGGCAGGGGCCACTGAAGCTTTCTTT
NA	TRBV9	TRBJ1-1	14	NA	CASSVQGRDTEAFF	TGTGCCAGCAGCGTACAGGGGCGGGACACTGAAGCTTTCTTT
TRBD2	TRBV5-5	TRBJ2-7	16	NA	CASSLVGTSGGYEQYF	TGTGCCAGCAGCTTGGTAGGGACTAGCGGGGGATACGAGCAGTACTTC
TRBD2	TRBV18	TRBJ2-7	14	NA	CASSPASGSYEQYF	TGTGCCAGCTCACCGGCTAGCGGGAGCTACGAGCAGTACTTC
NA	TRBV7-2	TRBJ2-3	16	NA	CASSPNGGSSTDTQYF	TGTGCCAGCAGCCCGAACGGCGGGTCTAGCACAGATACGCAGTATTTT
TRBD1	TRBV9	TRBJ1-2	14	NA	CASSRRTGGNGYTF	TGTGCCAGCAGCCGGCGGACAGGGGGCAATGGCTACACCTTC
TRBD1	TRBV11-3	TRBJ1-4	14	NA	CASSLGQGHEKLFF	TGTGCCAGCAGCTTGGGACAGGGGCATGAAAAACTGTTTTTT
TRBD1	TRBV4-3	TRBJ2-7	17	NA	CASSQIGQGTLSYEQYF	TGCGCCAGCAGCCAAATTGGACAGGGCACTCTCTCCTACGAGCAGTACTTC
NA	TRBV28	TRBJ2-7	16	NA	CASSPGGLGVFYEQYF	TGTGCCAGCAGTCCAGGGGGACTAGGGGTCTTCTACGAGCAGTACTTC
NA	TRBV6-6	TRBJ1-5	14	NA	CASSYASGSQPQHF	TGTGCCAGCAGTTACGCGTCAGGGTCTCAGCCCCAGCATTTT
NA	TRBV30	TRBJ2-3	14	NA	CAWSLRTSTDTQYF	TGTGCCTGGAGTTTAAGAACTAGCACAGATACGCAGTATTTT
TRBD1	TRBV6-6	TRBJ2-7	16	NA	CASTLTGGGKAYEQYF	TGTGCCAGCACACTAACAGGGGGCGGAAAAGCCTACGAGCAGTACTTC
TRBD1	TRBV5-1	TRBJ2-3	14	NA	CASSMGQGADTQYF	TGCGCCAGCAGCATGGGACAGGGAGCAGATACGCAGTATTTT
NA	TRBV10-3	TRBJ2-7	14	NA	CAISQGSRVYEQYF	TGTGCCATCTCTCAGGGGAGCAGAGTCTACGAGCAGTACTTC
TRBD2	TRBV4-3	TRBJ2-3	16	few	CASSRGLAGGQDTQYF	TGCGCCAGCAGCCGGGGACTAGCGGGGGGTCAAGATACGCAGTATTTT
NA	TRBV6-4	TRBJ2-2	14	NA	CASSESEDTGELFF	TGTGCCAGCAGTGAAAGCGAGGACACCGGGGAGCTGTTTTTT
NA	TRBV5-4	TRBJ2-7	15	NA	CASSLGARRAYEQYF	TGTGCCAGCAGCTTGGGGGCGAGGAGGGCCTACGAGCAGTACTTC
NA	TRBV12-5	TRBJ2-6	15	NA	CASGKGDSGANVLTF	TGTGCTAGTGGGAAAGGGGACTCTGGGGCCAACGTCCTGACTTTC
TRBD1	TRBV4-3	TRBJ1-1	17	NA	CASSQWGQGNLGTEAFF	TGCGCCAGCAGCCAATGGGGACAGGGTAATCTGGGCACTGAAGCTTTCTTT
NA	TRBV4-1	TRBJ1-1	15	NA	CASSPGTIMNTEAFF	TGCGCCAGCAGCCCGGGGACAATCATGAACACTGAAGCTTTCTTT
TRBD2	TRBV5-5	TRBJ2-7	18	few	CASSLASLAGGFLYEQYF	TGTGCCAGCAGCTTGGCCAGTTTAGCGGGGGGCTTTTTATACGAGCAGTACTTC
NA	TRBV7-9	TRBJ1-5	16	NA	CASSLLRVRSNQPQHF	TGTGCCAGCAGCTTATTGCGGGTCAGGAGCAATCAGCCCCAGCATTTT
NA	TRBV28	TRBJ1-5	15	NA	CASSLRGKTGQPQHF	TGTGCCAGCAGTTTAAGGGGGAAAACGGGTCAGCCCCAGCATTTT
TRBD1	TRBV27	TRBJ1-4	14	NA	CASAGQGRAEKLFF	TGTGCCAGTGCGGGACAGGGACGGGCTGAAAAACTGTTTTTT